The 2 T cell receptor beta chains below were found in one sample sequenced in a study of blood T cell repertoires in COVID-19. Method: immunoSEQ multiplex PCR; TCRdb's copy keeps in-frame clones and lacks some. The sample contains approximately 220,000 clones, under 90% of which appear only once. Input material: PBMCs or T cells enriched from blood (not recorded which). These receptors all stem from a woman between 45 and 60 years old who had been exposed to COVID-19.

The chain uses TRBV27 and TRBJ2-3, with D possibly TRBD1 on 6 matching bases. Trimming took off 6 bases at V and 2 bases at J, with 15 bases between the two ends. Germline values: CDR1 MNHEY, CDR2 SMNVEV (reference sequence). The CDR3 is made up of 15 amino acids. CDR3 residues: CASSHTGTLTDTQYF. Written as DNA, the CDR3 is TGTGCCAGCAGCCATACAGGGACGCTCACAGATACGCAGTATTTT.

The chain links TRBV10-3 to TRBJ1-2; the D is unclear. Germline V gene sequence: CDR1 ENHRY, CDR2 SYGVKD. The germline V and J ends were trimmed by 2 bases and 7 bases, with 11 bases remaining between them. The CDR3 consists of 13 residues. CDR3 bases: TGTGCCATCAGTGAGGAGCCCTCCTTTGGCTACACCTTC. Residues: CAISEEPSFGYTF.